The 13 T cell receptor beta chains below all came from one sample that was sequenced in a study of beta chain features in type 1 diabetes. Reverse transcribing all isolated RNA meant expressed TCRB transcripts were sequenced. Here immunoSEQ multiplex PCR was the method, and the copy in TCRdb shows in-frame clones only, minus some. The sample gives 200,000 to 300,000 clones, 25% to 30% of which show up once; 4% is in the top ten. Sequencing used central memory CD4+ T cells from blood. These receptors came from a man aged 25-45 years in good health.

The chain carries TRBV5-4 and TRBJ1-2; 7 positions agree with TRBD1. The germline V gene has CDR1 SGHNT and CDR2 YYREEE (reference sequence). CDR3 length: 14 residues. The V and J ends lost 2 bases and 8 bases, in that order; junction bases with no gene match: 9. The CDR3 DNA follows: TGTGCCAGCAGCTTACCGGGACAGCATTCCGGCTACACCTTC. Its protein is CASSLPGQHSGYTF. The whole variable domain, filled in from reference TRBV5-4 and TRBJ1-2, reads ETGVTQSPTHLIKTRGQQVTLRCSSQSGHNTVSWYQQALGQGPQFIFQYYREEENGRGNFPPRFSGLQFPNYSSELNVNALELDDSALYLCASSLPGQHSGYTFGSGTRLTVV.

CDR3 sequence (DNA): TGTGCCAGCAGCCGCGGGACTCCGGGAAACACCATATATTTT. Its protein product is CASSRGTPGNTIYF. The chain employs TRBV7-9 and TRBJ1-3; maybe TRBD1 (5 bases). CDR3 length equals 14 residues. V was clipped by 5 bases and J by 4 bases, with 12 bases between them. In germline, CDR1 is SEHNR, CDR2 FQNEAQ (reference sequence).

This clone was found many times. The CDR3 sequence: CASSLAGAGTGANVLTF. DNA for the CDR3: TGTGCCAGCAGCTTAGCGGGGGCAGGAACCGGGGCCAACGTCCTGACTTTC. J is TRBJ2-6 and V is TRBV7-6, with D tentatively TRBD1 (6 bases). Looked up from germline, CDR1 is SGHVS and CDR2 is FNYEAQ. V dropped 0 bases and J dropped 4 bases, with 13 bases sitting between them. This CDR3 has 17 residues.

This clone turned up a few times. The chain combines TRBV7-9 with TRBJ2-5, with 7 nucleotides matching TRBD2. The V gene's germline CDR1 is SEHNR and CDR2 FQNEAQ (reference sequence). This CDR3 has 16 amino acids. With 1 base clipped from V and 1 base from J, the junction kept 6 bases outside the gene matches. CDR3 DNA sequence: TGTGCCAGCAGCTTAGTACATCCGGGGGGCCAAGAGACCCAGTACTTC. Translated: CASSLVHPGGQETQYF.

This clone appeared a few times. V usage is TRBV10-3 and J usage is TRBJ2-3; 9 bases line up with TRBD2. The CDR3 has 14 amino acids. V gave up 7 bases and J gave up 3 bases; unmatched junction bases: 5. Germline CDR1 ENHRY, CDR2 SYGVKD. The DNA for the CDR3 is TGTGCCATCACTAGCGGGGTTGGGACAGATACGCAGTATTTT. Translation gives CAITSGVGTDTQYF.

The V call is TRBV29-1, the J call TRBJ1-1; possible D gene TRBD1, 6 bases. Germline V gene sequence: CDR1 SQVTM, CDR2 ANQGSEA. V lost 5 bases and J 2 bases, leaving 24 bases between the germline ends. This CDR3 spans 17 amino acids. Written as DNA, the CDR3 is TGCAGCGTTTGGGTCACGGGGGCGCGGTTAAGTAACACTGAAGCTTTCTTT. As protein: CSVWVTGARLSNTEAFF.

The table lists this clone with a few counts. The genes are TRBV27 and TRBJ2-1; TRBD2 agrees at 10 bases. The CDR3 has 16 residues. CDR1 is MNHEY, CDR2 SMNVEV, per germline (reference sequence). With 7 bases clipped from V and 0 bases from J, the junction kept 6 bases outside the gene matches. The CDR3 nucleotides are TGTGCCAGCAAAAGCGGGAGGGCAGGCTCCTACAATGAGCAGTTCTTC. Amino acid sequence: CASKSGRAGSYNEQFF.

This clone has only a few counts. The chain is built from TRBV27 and TRBJ2-6; D is uncertain. Germline V gene data show CDR1 as MNHEY and CDR2 as SMNVEV (reference sequence). This CDR3 contains 15 residues. The V end was cut by 3 bases, the J end by 0 bases, with 6 bases between. This chain's CDR3 is CASSFLSSGANVLTF. CDR3 bases: TGTGCCAGCAGTTTTCTAAGCTCTGGGGCCAACGTCCTGACTTTC.

The chain links TRBV10-3 to TRBJ2-5, with no clear D. V dropped 3 bases and J dropped 1 base, with 0 bases sitting between them. Germline V gives CDR1 ENHRY, CDR2 SYGVKD. This CDR3 has 11 amino acids. The CDR3 reads CAISDQETQYF. In DNA form, the CDR3 reads TGTGCCATCAGTGACCAAGAGACCCAGTACTTC.

This clone has only a few counts. This chain uses TRBV2 with TRBJ2-2; 7 bases align to TRBD1. The J segment lost 6 bases and the V segment lost 6 bases, leaving 7 bases of the junction unmatched. Germline V gene sequence: CDR1 SNHLY, CDR2 FYNNEI. The CDR3 spans 14 residues. The CDR3 sequence is CASSSLQGAGELFF. CDR3 sequence (DNA): TGTGCCAGCAGCAGTCTTCAGGGGGCCGGGGAGCTGTTTTTT.

This clone was counted between two and nine times. This chain joins TRBV11-2 and TRBJ1-4; D not certain. The V end lost 3 bases, the J end lost 7 bases, and 9 bases lay between the germline ends. The CDR3 consists of 13 residues. Germline values: CDR1 SGHAT, CDR2 FQNNGV. The CDR3 protein is CASSFISGEKLFF. As DNA, the CDR3 is TGTGCCAGCAGCTTCATATCGGGTGAAAAACTGTTTTTT.

V and J are TRBV5-4 and TRBJ2-5; 12 bases line up with TRBD2. V lost 0 bases to trimming and J lost 5 bases; unmatched junction nucleotides: 5. Looked up from germline, CDR1 is SGHNT and CDR2 is YYREEE (reference sequence). The CDR3 contains 16 residues. CDR3: CASSLASGRGGETQYF. CDR3 DNA sequence: TGTGCCAGCAGCTTGGCTAGCGGGAGGGGAGGCGAGACCCAGTACTTC.

This clone was counted ten times or more. The chain joins TRBV7-7 to TRBJ2-1; tentative D call: TRBD2 (5 bases). The length of the CDR3 is 13 residues. The germline V gene encodes CDR1 SSHAT and CDR2 FNYEAQ (reference sequence). V gave up 1 base and J gave up 7 bases, with 8 bases separating them. For the CDR3, the DNA is TGTGCCAGCAGCTTAGTACGGGGTAATGAGCAGTTCTTC. Protein: CASSLVRGNEQFF.